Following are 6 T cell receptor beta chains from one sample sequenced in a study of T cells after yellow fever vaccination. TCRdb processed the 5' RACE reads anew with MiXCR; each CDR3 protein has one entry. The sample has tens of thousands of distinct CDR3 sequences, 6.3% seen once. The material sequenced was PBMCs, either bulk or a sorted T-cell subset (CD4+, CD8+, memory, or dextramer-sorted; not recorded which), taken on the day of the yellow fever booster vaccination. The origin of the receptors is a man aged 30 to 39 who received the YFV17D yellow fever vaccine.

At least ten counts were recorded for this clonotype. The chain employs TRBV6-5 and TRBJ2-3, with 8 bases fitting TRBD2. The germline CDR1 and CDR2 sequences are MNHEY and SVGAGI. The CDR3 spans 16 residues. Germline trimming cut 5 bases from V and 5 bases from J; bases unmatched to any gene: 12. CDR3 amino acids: CASSSPRAGGVDTQYF. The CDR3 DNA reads TGTGCCAGCAGTAGTCCCCGGGCGGGAGGTGTAGATACGCAGTATTTT.

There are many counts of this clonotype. The CDR3 DNA reads TGTGCCAGCAGCTCCCTCGGACAGGGGCTAAGGAGGAACATTCAGTACTTC. As protein: CASSSLGQGLRRNIQYF. This rearrangement joins TRBV7-9 to TRBJ2-4, with 9 bases aligning to TRBD1. Per germline, CDR1 SEHNR and CDR2 FQNEAQ (reference sequence). CDR3 size: 17 residues. J was trimmed by 7 bases and V by 4 bases; bases with no gene match: 14.

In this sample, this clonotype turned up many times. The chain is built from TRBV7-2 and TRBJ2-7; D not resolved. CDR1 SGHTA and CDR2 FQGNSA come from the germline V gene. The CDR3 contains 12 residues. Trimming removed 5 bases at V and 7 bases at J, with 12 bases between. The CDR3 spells CASSLSWGEQYF. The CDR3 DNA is TGTGCCAGCAGCCTCTCGTGGGGAGAGCAGTACTTC.

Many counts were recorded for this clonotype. The CDR3 region is CSVGVSGWETQYF. Here the CDR3 DNA reads TGCAGCGTTGGAGTCTCTGGATGGGAGACCCAGTACTTC. The rearrangement links TRBV29-1 to TRBJ2-5; no clear D. Germline loops: CDR1 SQVTM, CDR2 ANQGSEA. CDR3 length: 13 residues. Trimming pared 4 bases from V and 5 bases from J, leaving 14 bases between.

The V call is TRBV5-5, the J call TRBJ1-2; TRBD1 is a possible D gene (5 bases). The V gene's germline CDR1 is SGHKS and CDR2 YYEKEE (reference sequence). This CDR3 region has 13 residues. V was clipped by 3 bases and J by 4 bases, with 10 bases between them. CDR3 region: CASSSGGGYGYTF. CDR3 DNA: TGTGCCAGCAGCTCGGGGGGTGGCTATGGCTACACCTTC.

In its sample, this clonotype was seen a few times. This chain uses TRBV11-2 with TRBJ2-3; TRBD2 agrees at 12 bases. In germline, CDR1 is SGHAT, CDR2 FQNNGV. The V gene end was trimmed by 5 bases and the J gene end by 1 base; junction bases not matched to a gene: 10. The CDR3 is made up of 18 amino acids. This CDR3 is CASSPKTSGRGGTDTQYF. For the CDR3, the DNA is TGTGCCAGCAGCCCTAAGACTAGCGGGAGAGGAGGCACAGATACGCAGTATTTT.